The clone carrying this T cell receptor (beta chain) has a count of ten or more. No antigen is known for it. Germline CDR1 is MNHEY and CDR2 is SVGAGI. The junction had 9 bases not matched to a gene; V was cut back by 7 bases and J by 15 bases. The CDR3 runs to 12 residues. The data were taken from a study of CD8 T cells in ankylosing spondylitis. Findings and limits, study-wide: It appeared that ankylosing spondylitis blood was characterized by a TCR beta motif of seven or eight highly homologous variants.

For TCR beta, libraries came from quantitative 5'-RACE with molecular barcodes. TCRdb re-analysed the 5' RACE reads in MiXCR, keeping a single row per CDR3 protein. This table has about 160,000 distinct CDR3 sequences, about 18% appearing once. The chain joins TRBV6-5 to TRBJ2-1, with TRBD1 matching over 10 bases. The TCR was taken from a male donor with ankylosing spondylitis or in good health (not recorded which). Material for sequencing was blood, either unsorted or a sorted T cell fraction (not recorded which). The CDR3 protein is CASKTGTGVPFF. The CDR3 DNA follows: TGTGCCAGCAAAACCGGGACAGGGGTGCCGTTCTTC.